The 8 T cell receptor beta chains below come from one sample, sequenced in a study of CD8+CD57+ T cells in acquired aplastic anemia. Template material for TCR beta VDJ and CDR3 profiling consisted of genomic DNA. TCRdb called the reads again in MiXCR, with one record for every CDR3 protein. The sample lists about 40,000 distinct CDR3 sequences, roughly 69% seen once, with 50% to 65% in the top ten. All sequencing subjects had displayed CD8+CD57+ cell expansion on flow cytometry. The sequenced sample was sorted CD4+, CD8+, or CD8+CD57+ T cells (not recorded which) from PBMCs. The source is a human donor with aplastic anemia.

CDR3 sequence reads: CASSSPGQGAYEQYF. The CDR3 DNA reads TGTGCCAGCAGCTCCCCGGGACAGGGGGCTTACGAGCAGTACTTC. The rearrangement uses TRBV7-8 and TRBJ2-7; 12 bases align to TRBD1. V lost 4 bases, J lost 4 bases, and 5 bases stayed unmatched. The CDR3 contains 15 residues. The germline CDR1 and CDR2 sequences are SGHVS and FQNEAQ. Full variable domain (remainder filled in from reference TRBV7-8 and TRBJ2-7): GAGVSQSPRYKVAKRGQDVALRCDPISGHVSLFWYQQALGQGPEFLTYFQNEAQLDKSGLPSDRFFAERPEGSVSTLKIQRTQQEDSAVYLCASSSPGQGAYEQYFGPGTRLTVT.

The V and J genes are TRBV7-6 and TRBJ2-1, with TRBD2 matching over 13 bases. With 5 bases clipped from V and 9 bases from J, the junction kept 10 bases outside the gene matches. The length of the CDR3 is 16 residues. The germline gives CDR1 SGHVS, CDR2 FNYEAQ. The CDR3 loop is CASSRGLAGAGGEQFF. The CDR3 nucleotides are TGTGCCAGCAGCCGAGGACTAGCGGGGGCTGGGGGTGAGCAGTTCTTC.

The chain links TRBV15 to TRBJ2-3; 7 bases map to TRBD1. There are 14 residues in the CDR3. V shed 2 bases, J shed 4 bases, and the junction held 3 bases outside the gene matches. The germline V gene has CDR1 LNHNV and CDR2 YYDKDF (reference sequence). Here the CDR3 DNA reads TGTGCCACCAGCAGAATCGACAGGGCAGATACGCAGTATTTT. Amino acids: CATSRIDRADTQYF.

J is TRBJ2-7 and V is TRBV29-1; D is perhaps TRBD1 or TRBD2 (6 bases each). This CDR3 is 13 amino acids long. Germline CDR1 reads SQVTM; CDR2 reads ANQGSEA. V was cut by 6 bases and J by 5 bases, with 17 bases left in between. The CDR3 DNA sequence: TGCAGCGTCCGACGGGGGCTGGGCCACGAGCAGTACTTC. It is translated as CSVRRGLGHEQYF.

This clonotype was picked up many times. V gene TRBV11-2 combines with J gene TRBJ1-6; D gene unclear. The CDR3 spans 14 residues. V dropped 8 bases and J dropped 5 bases, with 13 bases sitting between them. The germline V gene has CDR1 SGHAT and CDR2 FQNNGV. CDR3 sequence: CASRYSSDNSPLHF. Written as DNA, the CDR3 is TGTGCCAGCCGCTATTCCTCGGATAATTCACCCCTCCACTTT.

V is TRBV19 and J is TRBJ1-3; TRBD1 is a possible D gene (5 bases). Trimming took off 7 bases at V and 2 bases at J, with 18 bases between the two ends. CDR3 size: 16 residues. Per the germline V gene, CDR1 is LNHDA and CDR2 is SQIVND (reference sequence). The CDR3 nucleotides are TGTGCCAGTACCCCTGGGGATACGGGGGCTGGAAACACCATATATTTT. It yields the protein CASTPGDTGAGNTIYF.

The CDR3 loop is CASSVVLAGPNEQFF. The CDR3 DNA reads TGTGCCAGCAGCGTAGTACTAGCGGGGCCAAATGAGCAGTTCTTC. This chain joins TRBV9 and TRBJ2-1; 10 bases match TRBD2. Germline values: CDR1 SGDLS, CDR2 YYNGEE. The CDR3 totals 15 residues. V shed 0 bases, J shed 7 bases, and the junction held 4 bases outside the gene matches.

The chain combines TRBV9 with TRBJ1-2; 9 bases are a match to TRBD1. Germline loops: CDR1 SGDLS, CDR2 YYNGEE. Trimming took 0 bases from V and 6 from J; bases not matched to a gene: 9. The CDR3 is 16 residues long. The CDR3: CASSVARKGQGHGYTF. The CDR3 region has the DNA TGTGCCAGCAGCGTAGCGCGAAAAGGACAGGGGCATGGCTACACCTTC.